This TCR beta chain came from a study of T cells after yellow fever vaccination. The CDR3 consists of 11 residues. The germline V gene encodes CDR1 LNHDA and CDR2 SQIVND (reference sequence). A few counts support this clonotype. Its cognate antigen is unknown. Study-level findings and limits: Sorted repertoires could include abundant contaminating clonotypes from bulk cells.

One entry per CDR3 protein, called by TCRdb with MiXCR from the 5' RACE reads. The table has about 180,000 distinct CDR3 sequences, roughly 6.4% seen once. The origin of this receptor is a man aged 18 to 35 who received the YFV17D yellow fever vaccine. The chain carries TRBV19 and TRBJ2-7, with D maybe TRBD1 (6 bases). The material was CD4+ T cells sorted from PBMCs, obtained on the day of the first yellow fever vaccination. CDR3 sequence reads: CAGGSGYEQYF. The CDR3 nucleotides are TGTGCAGGGGGATCGGGATACGAGCAGTACTTC.